The 14 T cell receptor beta chains in this list originate from one sample, sequenced in a study of CD8 T cells in Susac syndrome. With random hexamers, 0.5 to 1 ug RNA was reverse transcribed. TCRdb reprocessed the immunoSEQ multiplex PCR reads with MiXCR, giving one entry per CDR3 protein. The sample holds 110,000 or so distinct CDR3 sequences, about 96% seen once. The sequenced sample consisted of CD4+ T cells from PBMCs. These receptors were taken from a human donor in good health.

This chain joins TRBV6-2 or TRBV6-3 and TRBJ2-7; no firm D call. Germline values: CDR1 MNHEY, CDR2 SVGEGT. The CDR3 extends over 11 amino acids. The V and J ends lost 5 bases and 6 bases respectively, with 8 bases between them. Here the CDR3 DNA reads TGTGCCAGCAGTCAATCAGCCGAGCAGTACTTC. It codes for CASSQSAEQYF.

This chain joins TRBV29-1 and TRBJ2-3; D unresolved. The length of the CDR3 is 14 residues. V was trimmed by 2 bases and J by 1 base, leaving 10 bases between them. Germline-derived CDR1 and CDR2 are SQVTM and ANQGSEA. The CDR3 reads CSVEPFLGTDTQYF. DNA for the CDR3: TGCAGCGTTGAACCTTTTTTGGGCACAGATACGCAGTATTTT.

The V call is TRBV19, the J call TRBJ1-4; TRBD1 matches at 7 bases. V lost 7 bases, J lost 6 bases, and 8 bases stayed unmatched. This CDR3 region has 14 residues. Looked up from germline, CDR1 is LNHDA and CDR2 is SQIVND (reference sequence). This CDR3 reads CASMAGTADEKLFF. CDR3 coding DNA: TGTGCCAGTATGGCCGGGACAGCGGATGAAAAACTGTTTTTT. Full variable domain (outside the CDR3, taken from reference TRBV19 and TRBJ1-4): DGGITQSPKYLFRKEGQNVTLSCEQNLNHDAMYWYRQDPGQGLRLIYYSQIVNDFQKGDIAEGYSVSREKKESFPLTVTSAQKNPTAFYLCASMAGTADEKLFFGSGTQLSVL.

The genes are TRBV4-1 and TRBJ1-5; 9 nucleotides line up with TRBD1. CDR3 length: 16 residues. CDR1 MGHRA and CDR2 YSYEKL come from the germline V gene. V lost 4 bases to trimming and J lost 7 bases; unmatched junction nucleotides: 11. CDR3 nucleotides: TGCGCCAGCAGCCCCCTACCGGACAGGGGAGGACAGCCCCAGCATTTT. This codes for CASSPLPDRGGQPQHF.

The chain recombines TRBV24-1 with TRBJ2-3; D call uncertain. The CDR3 spans 13 residues. Germline CDR1 KGHDR, CDR2 SFDVKD. V lost 6 bases and J 2 bases, leaving 8 bases between the germline ends. CDR3 amino acids: CATSNAVTDTQYF. The CDR3 nucleotides read TGTGCCACCAGTAACGCGGTCACAGATACGCAGTATTTT.

The CDR3 spells CASSLASDSTYEQYF. Here the CDR3 DNA reads TGCGCCAGCAGCTTGGCGTCGGACAGTACCTACGAGCAGTACTTC. The gene calls are TRBV5-1 and TRBJ2-7, with D perhaps matching TRBD1 (6 bases). Germline CDR1 SGHRS, CDR2 YFSETQ. The germline V and J ends were trimmed by 0 bases and 2 bases, with 12 bases remaining between them. The CDR3 runs to 15 residues.

CDR3 amino acids: CASRGTLLAKNIQYF. CDR3 nucleotide sequence: TGTGCCAGCAGGGGCACCCTCCTAGCCAAAAACATTCAGTACTTC. The genes are TRBV27 and TRBJ2-4; D uncertain. Trimming removed 6 bases from V and 0 bases from J, with 12 bases in between. The CDR3 has 15 amino acids. CDR1 is MNHEY and CDR2 is SMNVEV in the germline V gene (reference sequence).

CDR3: CATALGSGTGELFF. DNA of the CDR3: TGTGCCACCGCACTTGGCTCGGGCACCGGGGAGCTGTTTTTT. This chain links TRBV15 with TRBJ2-2; no definite D call. V was cut by 8 bases and J by 4 bases, with 14 bases left in between. There are 14 residues in the CDR3. In germline, CDR1 is LNHNV, CDR2 YYDKDF (reference sequence).

Concerning this clonotype itself: No conserved phenylalanine or tryptophan ends this CDR3, so it is likely a read error. The V and J genes are TRBV29-1 and TRBJ1-1, with D hard to call. This CDR3 region has 13 residues. V shed 4 bases and J shed 4 bases, with 13 bases lying between them. The germline V gene has CDR1 SQVTM and CDR2 ANQGSEA. The CDR3 nucleotides are TGCAGCGTTGTGAGGCTGTTGGCCACTGAAGCTTTCCTT. This translates into CSVVRLLATEAFL.

The chain joins TRBV29-1 to TRBJ1-2, with 9 positions matching TRBD1. Germline-derived CDR1 and CDR2 are SQVTM and ANQGSEA. V lost 7 bases, J lost 7 bases, and 10 bases stayed unmatched. The CDR3 totals 13 residues. Written as DNA, the CDR3 is TGCAGCGCCCAGATCACAGGGGGCGGTGGCTACACCTTC. Amino acid sequence: CSAQITGGGGYTF.

The CDR3 DNA reads as TGTGCCAGCAGCCTCGGACTAGCGGGGGGGCTAGATACGCAGTATTTT. Translation gives CASSLGLAGGLDTQYF. The gene calls are TRBV7-2 and TRBJ2-3; TRBD2 matches at 15 bases. V shed 5 bases and J 5 bases; nucleotides not matched to a gene: 5. Germline CDR1 SGHTA, CDR2 FQGNSA. This CDR3 comprises 16 residues.

This chain joins TRBV6-5 and TRBJ2-3; 7 bases align to TRBD2. The CDR3 totals 14 residues. The ends lost 4 bases at V and 4 bases at J; junction bases unmatched: 5. CDR1 is MNHEY, CDR2 SVGAGI, per germline. The CDR3 region is CASSFGRGADTQYF. In nucleotides, the CDR3 is TGTGCCAGCAGTTTCGGACGGGGGGCAGATACGCAGTATTTT.

The chain has TRBV12-3 or TRBV12-4 and TRBJ2-4; tentative D call: TRBD2 (6 bases). This CDR3 is built from 16 residues. V was shortened by 3 bases and J by 0 bases, with 12 bases between the two germline ends. The CDR3 region has the DNA TGTGCCAGCAGTTTTCCGGACTACATAGCCAAAAACATTCAGTACTTC. Residues: CASSFPDYIAKNIQYF.

The J gene is TRBJ1-1, the V gene TRBV20-1; tentative D call: TRBD1 (6 bases). Germline assignment: CDR1 DFQATT and CDR2 SNEGSKA (reference sequence). Between the trimmed V and J ends, which lost 6 bases and 5 bases, there was a span of 19 bases. The CDR3 is made up of 14 amino acids. Here the CDR3 reads CSAKVVGARTEAFF. The CDR3, as DNA: TGCAGTGCCAAGGTAGTGGGGGCGCGGACTGAAGCTTTCTTT.